This T cell receptor beta chain stems from a study of blood T cell repertoires in COVID-19. Study in general: COVID-19 samples collected from the United States, Italy and Spain covered acute and convalescent phases. PBMCs, B-cell-depleted T cells, or T cells provided the cDNA or gDNA that made up the material.

Authors' data handling: Reference gene primer amplification in the assay estimated nucleated cell counts. Repertoires were generated with immunoSEQ multiplex PCR, while TCRdb's copy carries only in-frame clones and drops some. V, J and clone size were drawn from that table, and D and trimming were deduced from the DNA. The sample has approximately 150,000 clones, around 80% seen once; the top ten hold approximately 10%. CDR3 length: 15 amino acids. Germline V gene sequence: CDR1 LGHDT, CDR2 YNNKEL (reference sequence). Trimming left V 3 bases short and J 0 bases short, with 8 bases between. A few counts support this clone.

The chain has TRBV3-1 (or the pseudogene TRBV3-2) and TRBJ2-2; D may be TRBD2 (5 bases). Sequencing was done on a sample of peripheral blood. This TCR was sampled from a man aged 55 to 70 with active or convalescent COVID-19. CDR3 nucleotide sequence: TGTGCCAGCAGCCAGGTACTAGCGAACACCGGGGAGCTGTTTTTT. Translating it yields CASSQVLANTGELFF.